A selection of T cell receptor beta chains follows, all from one sample in a study of blood T cell repertoires in COVID-19. Data came from immunoSEQ multiplex PCR; TCRdb stores just in-frame clones and leaves some out. The top ten hold roughly 2% of the sample, which has hundreds of thousands of clones, around 87% seen once. The sequenced material came from PBMCs or T cells enriched from blood (not recorded which). The receptor source for this set is a man aged 35 to 55 in a cohort exposed to, infected with or recovered from COVID-19 (not recorded which). CDR3s include the opening cysteine and the closing phenylalanine or tryptophan. D genes are given only for firm matches. For some rows the clone size is stated as once, few or many, or as a class when expanded; others skip it.

d_call j_call clone_size v_call cdr3_nt cdr3_aa
. TRBJ2-7 . TRBV5-1 TGCGCCAGCAGCTTGGTCCCCCACTCCTACGAGCAGTACTTC CASSLVPHSYEQYF
. TRBJ2-1 . TRBV18 TGTGCCAGCTCACCACGAAGGCCTGGGGCCCGAGACAATGAGCAGTTCTTC CASSPRRPGARDNEQFF
TRBD1 TRBJ1-1 few TRBV6-5 TGTGCCAGTTTCGACAGGGGGAACACTGAAGCTTTCTTT CASFDRGNTEAFF
. TRBJ1-6 . TRBV6-5 TGTGCCAGCAGCTCAACAGGGAACAGGAATTCACCCCTCCACTTT CASSSTGNRNSPLHF
. TRBJ2-2 once TRBV2 TGTGCCAGCAGTGAGACAGAAACCGGGGAGCTGTTTTTT CASSETETGELFF
TRBD1 TRBJ1-5 . TRBV19 TGTGCCAGTAGTCCCCGGGACAGGGATCCCCGGTGGCCCCAGCATTTT CASSPRDRDPRWPQHF
TRBD1 TRBJ2-4 . TRBV27 TGTGCCAGCAGCCGGGACAGAGAAAACATTCAGTACTTC CASSRDRENIQYF
TRBD2 TRBJ2-1 . TRBV5-6 TGTGCCAGCAGCGCGGGACTAGCGGGCCCTCTTTACAATGAGCAGTTCTTC CASSAGLAGPLYNEQFF
TRBD2 TRBJ2-7 . TRBV5-1 TGCGCCAGCAGCTTGGAACTAGCGGGAGGGTACGAGCAGTACTTC CASSLELAGGYEQYF
. TRBJ1-1 . TRBV6-5 TGTGCCAGCAGTTACCGGGGGGTGAACACTGAAGCTTTCTTT CASSYRGVNTEAFF
TRBD2 TRBJ2-1 . TRBV14 TGTGCCAGCAGCCAGGGACTAGCGGTATACAATGAGCAGTTCTTC CASSQGLAVYNEQFF
TRBD2 TRBJ2-7 . TRBV27 TGTGCCAGCAGCCCCGACCCGCGGGAGGTCAACAGCGGGGAGCAGTACTTC CASSPDPREVNSGEQYF
. TRBJ2-5 . TRBV20-1 TGCAGTGCTAGTATTACAGGGTCGGAGACCCAGTACTTC CSASITGSETQYF
TRBD1 TRBJ1-4 . TRBV30 TGTGCCTTCCTACTGATAAACGGGACAGGAGATGAAAAACTGTTTTTT CAFLLINGTGDEKLFF
. TRBJ2-7 . TRBV5-5 TGTGCCAGCAGCTCTAGATGGGCCTACGAGCAGTACTTC CASSSRWAYEQYF
TRBD1 TRBJ1-2 . TRBV6-5 TGTGCCAGCAGCAGATCCACAGGGGACTATGGCTACACCTTC CASSRSTGDYGYTF
. TRBJ1-3 . TRBV5-1 TGCGCCAGCAGCTTGGACGGCTCTGGAAACACCATATATTTT CASSLDGSGNTIYF
TRBD1 TRBJ1-1 . TRBV3-1/TRBV3-2 TGTGCCAGCAGCCTCCACAACCCGGGGACAGGTTTGTACACTGAAGCTTTCTTT CASSLHNPGTGLYTEAFF
TRBD2 TRBJ2-1 . TRBV19 TGTGCCAGTAGTAGTAGCGGGAGGATAGGCAATGAGCAGTTCTTC CASSSSGRIGNEQFF
. TRBJ1-2 . TRBV18 TGTGCCAGCTCACCACAAGAACAGGAGGGCTACACCTTC CASSPQEQEGYTF
TRBD2 TRBJ2-1 . TRBV19 TGTGCCAGTAGTACGTCTAGCGGGCTGCGGGAGCAGTTCTTC CASSTSSGLREQFF
. TRBJ1-4 . TRBV6-5 TGTGCCAGCACCGTCAATTACAGGGACGGGAAACTGTTTTTT CASTVNYRDGKLFF
. TRBJ2-7 . TRBV10-1 TGCGCCAGCAGTGAGTTTCGGGGCTACGAGCAGTACTTC CASSEFRGYEQYF
TRBD1 TRBJ2-7 once TRBV9 TGTGCCAGCGGACAGTACAGGGGCCCTTCCTACGAGCAGTACTTC CASGQYRGPSYEQYF
. TRBJ1-2 . TRBV10-1 TGCGCCAGCACTAAACTTCAGGGGAACGGCTATGGCTACACCTTC CASTKLQGNGYGYTF
. TRBJ1-5 . TRBV14 TGTGCCAGCAGCCAAGATAAGGAGGGTAAGGTCAGCAATCAGCCCCAGCATTTT CASSQDKEGKVSNQPQHF
. TRBJ1-1 . TRBV27 TGTGCCAGCAGTATAAGACAGAACACTGAAGCTTTCTTT CASSIRQNTEAFF
TRBD2 TRBJ2-1 . TRBV9 TGTGCCAGCAGCGTAGGGCATTCTCTAGCGGGAATGAATGAGCAGTTCTTC CASSVGHSLAGMNEQFF
. TRBJ2-1 few TRBV29-1 TGCAGCGTAGCACCTGGCGGGACAGGAGGGAGGGAAGGGCAGTTCTTC CSVAPGGTGGREGQFF
TRBD1 TRBJ1-1 few TRBV3-1/TRBV3-2 TGTGCCAGCAGCCGCACCACCGGGACAGGGTCTGAAGCTTTCTTT CASSRTTGTGSEAFF
TRBD1 TRBJ1-2 . TRBV28 TGTGCCAGCAGTTTAGCAGGGGGCCATGTGTATGGCTACACCTTC CASSLAGGHVYGYTF
. TRBJ2-3 . TRBV3-1/TRBV3-2 TGTGCCAGCAGCCAAGATCTCGGCACAGATACGCAGTATTTT CASSQDLGTDTQYF
. TRBJ1-4 . TRBV5-1 TGCGCCAGCAGCTTGACAGGGCAGCCCACTAATGAAAAACTGTTTTTT CASSLTGQPTNEKLFF
. TRBJ1-2 . TRBV21-1 TGTGCCAGCAGCAGACACCGGGACAGCCCTCGTGGCTACACCTTC CASSRHRDSPRGYTF
. TRBJ2-7 . TRBV5-4 TGTGCCAGCAGCTTCTTTGACCGGGAGATCTACGAGCAGTACTTC CASSFFDREIYEQYF
TRBD1 TRBJ1-5 . TRBV27 TGTGCCAGCAGTTCGGACAGGGATCAGCCCCAGCATTTT CASSSDRDQPQHF
TRBD1 TRBJ2-7 few TRBV7-9 TGTGCCAGCAGCTTACAGGGGGCATACGAGCAGTACTTC CASSLQGAYEQYF
. TRBJ1-1 . TRBV7-9 TGTGCCAGCAGCCGTGGCGGGGCACAGGCGGCTGAAGCTTTCTTT CASSRGGAQAAEAFF
TRBD1 TRBJ1-3 . TRBV5-1 TGCGCCAGCAGTCGGGACAGGCAAAACTCTGGAAACACCATATATTTT CASSRDRQNSGNTIYF
. TRBJ2-3 . TRBV7-9 TGTGCCAGCAGCTTAGGACTAGGTTTTTTGGATACGCAGTATTTT CASSLGLGFLDTQYF
. TRBJ2-3 . TRBV30 TGTGCCTGGGCGCGCATTGCAGGAAGCGATACGCAGTATTTT CAWARIAGSDTQYF
. TRBJ2-2 . TRBV7-2 TGTGCCAGCATCCTACAGGGCACGAACACCGGGGAGCTGTTTTTT CASILQGTNTGELFF
. TRBJ1-1 . TRBV19 TGTGCCAGCACGACCGGGATCCCGAACACTGAAGCTTTCTTT CASTTGIPNTEAFF
TRBD2 TRBJ2-2 . TRBV19 TGTGCCAGTAGTTCGTCTAGCGGGGGAACCGGGGAGCTGTTTTTT CASSSSSGGTGELFF
. TRBJ2-5 . TRBV12-3/TRBV12-4 TGTGCCAGCAGTTTGCGGCCCCAAGAGACCCAGTACTTC CASSLRPQETQYF
TRBD2 TRBJ2-5 . TRBV5-1 TGCGCCAGCAGCTTGGCTAGGCGGGAGGGCACCGAGACCCAGTACTTC CASSLARREGTETQYF
TRBD2 TRBJ2-1 once TRBV20-1 TGCAGTGCTAGTCCCGCTAGCGGATATTACAATGAGCAGTTCTTC CSASPASGYYNEQFF
. TRBJ1-5 . TRBV18 TGTGCCAGCTCACGGGGGCAGAACAATCAGCCCCAGCATTTT CASSRGQNNQPQHF
TRBD2 TRBJ2-1 . TRBV27 TGTGCCAGCAACCCAAGGAGGTATCGCCGACTAGCGGGAACAGATGAGCAGTTCTTC CASNPRRYRRLAGTDEQFF
TRBD1 TRBJ2-1 . TRBV19 TGTGCCAGTAGCCCACGACAGGGGAGCTCCTACAATGAGCAGTTCTTC CASSPRQGSSYNEQFF
. TRBJ1-6 once TRBV3-1/TRBV3-2 TGTGCCAGCAGCCAAGAGACAGGAACCATAAATTCACCCCTCCACTTT CASSQETGTINSPLHF
. TRBJ2-2 . TRBV9 TGTGCCAGCAGCGTAGGAAGTGGGAGAAACACCGGGGAGCTGTTTTTT CASSVGSGRNTGELFF
. TRBJ1-3 . TRBV19 TGTGCCAGTAGTCTCTCCGCAGGGTATGGAAACACCATATATTTT CASSLSAGYGNTIYF